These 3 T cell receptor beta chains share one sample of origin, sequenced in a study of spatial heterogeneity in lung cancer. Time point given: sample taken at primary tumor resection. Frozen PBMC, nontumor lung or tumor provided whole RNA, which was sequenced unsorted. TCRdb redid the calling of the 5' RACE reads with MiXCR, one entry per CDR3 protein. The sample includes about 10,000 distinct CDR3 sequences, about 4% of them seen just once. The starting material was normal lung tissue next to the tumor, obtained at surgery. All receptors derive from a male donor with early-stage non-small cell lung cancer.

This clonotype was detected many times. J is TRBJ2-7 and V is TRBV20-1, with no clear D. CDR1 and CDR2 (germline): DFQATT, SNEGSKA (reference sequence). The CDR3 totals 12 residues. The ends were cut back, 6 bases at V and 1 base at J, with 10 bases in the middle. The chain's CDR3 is CSAEEQSYEQYF. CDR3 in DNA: TGCAGTGCCGAGGAACAATCCTACGAGCAGTACTTC.

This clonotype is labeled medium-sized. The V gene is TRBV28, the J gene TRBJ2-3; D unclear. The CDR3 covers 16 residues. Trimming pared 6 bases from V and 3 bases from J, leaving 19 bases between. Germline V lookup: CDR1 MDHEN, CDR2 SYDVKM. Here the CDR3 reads CASRSSKSGVTDTQYF. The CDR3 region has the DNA TGTGCCAGCAGATCCTCAAAGAGTGGGGTGACAGATACGCAGTATTTT.

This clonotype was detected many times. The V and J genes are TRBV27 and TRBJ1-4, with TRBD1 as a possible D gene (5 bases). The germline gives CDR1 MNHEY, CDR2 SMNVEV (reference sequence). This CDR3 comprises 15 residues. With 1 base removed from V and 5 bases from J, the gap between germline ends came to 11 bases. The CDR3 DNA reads TGTGCCAGCAGTTTATATCAGGGCCCGAATGAAAAACTGTTTTTT. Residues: CASSLYQGPNEKLFF. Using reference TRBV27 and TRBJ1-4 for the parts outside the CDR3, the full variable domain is EAQVTQNPRYLITVTGKKLTVTCSQNMNHEYMSWYRQDPGLGLRQIYYSMNVEVTDKGDVPEGYKVSRKEKRNFPLILESPSPNQTSLYFCASSLYQGPNEKLFFGSGTQLSVL.